The 25 T cell receptor beta chains given below trace back to one sample, sequenced in a study of T cell repertoires in cytomegalovirus infection (dated by TCRdb to between 2018 and 2021). These receptors' targets are unknown. The run used an Illumina HiSeq 1500. TCRdb itself trimmed the public reads at Q25 with fastp, ran MiXCR and retained productive beta chains. All rows with the same CDR3 protein become a single entry with the most common DNA and genes. This sample holds 450,000 to 650,000 distinct CDR3 sequences; 40% were observed only once. Around 48% of the sample rests with the top ten. The intended sense of this specimen's treatment or condition label: in vitro stimulation with specific CMV peptide epitopes to enrich CMV-specific T cells. The specimen comprised cultured PBMCs, sampled from culture after CMV antigen stimulation. These TCRs come from a human donor in good health (CMV status not recorded). Some clones in this sample may be carry-over from other donors' samples.

The table lists this clonotype with a few counts. The V call is TRBV7-6, the J call TRBJ2-5, with TRBD2 matching over 8 bases. The CDR3 contains 15 residues. V shed 1 base, J shed 10 bases, and the junction held 11 bases outside the gene matches. Germline CDR1 and CDR2: SGHVS and FNYEAQ. As DNA, the CDR3 is TGTGCCAGCAGCTTAGGCTCAGGGACCCGGGGGGGCCAGTACTTC. It codes for CASSLGSGTRGGQYF.

This clonotype appeared many times. The chain couples TRBV7-2 to TRBJ2-1; possibly TRBD1 for D (5 bases). The CDR3 is 17 residues long. Germline V gene data show CDR1 as SGHTA and CDR2 as FQGNSA. V lost 3 bases and J lost 5, with 20 bases in between. The CDR3 spells CASSFLGRATKDNEQFF. CDR3 DNA: TGTGCCAGCAGCTTCCTGGGCAGGGCGACGAAAGACAATGAGCAGTTCTTC.

V gene TRBV7-2 combines with J gene TRBJ1-4, with TRBD1 matching 9 bases. J lost 7 bases, V lost 3 bases, and 6 bases had no gene match. This CDR3 is built from 15 residues. Per germline, CDR1 SGHTA and CDR2 FQGNSA. The CDR3: CASSLTQGAREKLFF. In DNA form, the CDR3 reads TGTGCCAGCAGCTTGACACAGGGGGCACGTGAAAAACTGTTTTTT.

The chain uses TRBV28 and TRBJ1-5; a weak D match, TRBD1 (6 bases). The CDR3 is 19 amino acids. The V gene's germline CDR1 is MDHEN and CDR2 SYDVKM. The V gene lost 2 bases and the J gene lost 1 base, with 21 bases spanning the gap. CDR3 bases: TGTGCCAGCAGTTTACTGGGGGCCCAGCTACGATTCAGCAATCAGCCCCAGCATTTT. Translation: CASSLLGAQLRFSNQPQHF.

This clonotype has a count of ten or more. The chain has TRBV7-2 and TRBJ2-2, with 7 bases aligning to TRBD1. V shed 4 bases and J 0 bases; nucleotides not matched to a gene: 2. This CDR3 has 15 residues. Germline V gene data show CDR1 as SGHTA and CDR2 as FQGNSA. The CDR3 DNA reads as TGTGCCAGCAGCTCGGACAGGCCGAACACCGGGGAGCTGTTTTTT. Encoded protein: CASSSDRPNTGELFF. Based on the CDR3 plus reference TRBV7-2 and TRBJ2-2, the full variable domain is GAGVSQSPSNKVTEKGKDVELRCDPISGHTALYWYRQSLGQGLEFLIYFQGNSAPDKSGLPSDRFSAERTGGSVSTLTIQRTQQEDSAVYLCASSSDRPNTGELFFGEGSRLTVL.

V gene TRBV6-1 combines with J gene TRBJ1-5; 7 bases map to TRBD1. The V segment lost 6 bases and the J segment 3 bases; nucleotides outside the gene matches: 8. Germline V CDR1 and CDR2: MNHNS, SASEGT. The length of the CDR3 is 15 residues. CDR3: CASSQGGGFNQPQHF. The CDR3 coding sequence is TGTGCCAGCAGCCAGGGGGGGGGATTCAATCAGCCCCAGCATTTT.

This chain connects TRBV11-2 to TRBJ1-1; TRBD1 agrees at 11 bases. This CDR3 contains 21 residues. With V trimmed by 4 bases and J by 0 bases, 19 bases remained unmatched. Germline V gene data show CDR1 as SGHAT and CDR2 as FQNNGV. DNA for the CDR3: TGTGCCAGCAGCTCACCCAAGTCGATCTGGACAGGGGGCCAAATGAACACTGAAGCTTTCTTT. Protein: CASSSPKSIWTGGQMNTEAFF.

V usage is TRBV12-3 or TRBV12-4 and J usage is TRBJ1-5; the D gene is possibly TRBD1 (5 bases). This CDR3 comprises 16 residues. V was pared by 3 bases and J by 0 bases, with 12 bases between. As DNA, the CDR3 is TGTGCCAGCAGTTTCGGGGGGTCCTATAGCAATCAGCCCCAGCATTTT. It is translated as CASSFGGSYSNQPQHF.

This clonotype was detected only once. This chain connects TRBV5-4 to TRBJ2-1; 9 bases line up with TRBD1. Germline lookup yields CDR1 SGHNT and CDR2 YYREEE (reference sequence). Trimming at V came to 5 bases and at J to 6 bases, leaving 9 bases not matched to a gene. The CDR3 is 15 residues long. CDR3: CASSRDRVSFNEQFF. As DNA, the CDR3 is TGTGCCAGCAGTCGGGACAGGGTGTCTTTCAATGAGCAGTTCTTC. Full variable domain (outside the CDR3, taken from reference TRBV5-4 and TRBJ2-1): ETGVTQSPTHLIKTRGQQVTLRCSSQSGHNTVSWYQQALGQGPQFIFQYYREEENGRGNFPPRFSGLQFPNYSSELNVNALELDDSALYLCASSRDRVSFNEQFFGPGTRLTVL.

This clonotype was seen only a few times. The chain uses TRBV3-1 and TRBJ2-1; tentative D call: TRBD2 (5 bases). Deletions cut 0 bases from V and 0 bases from J, with 9 bases between. Germline CDR1 LGHDT, CDR2 YNNKEL (reference sequence). The CDR3 runs 16 residues. CDR3 in amino acids: CASSQDSGSSYNEQFF. DNA for the CDR3: TGTGCCAGCAGCCAAGATAGTGGGAGCTCCTACAATGAGCAGTTCTTC.

The V call is TRBV19, the J call TRBJ2-5; 8 bases agree with TRBD2. Germline assignment: CDR1 LNHDA and CDR2 SQIVND (reference sequence). This CDR3 spans 13 amino acids. The ends lost 7 bases at V and 4 bases at J; junction bases unmatched: 5. CDR3 region: CASMTSDLETQYF. The DNA of the CDR3 is TGTGCCAGTATGACTAGCGATTTAGAGACCCAGTACTTC. Variable domain in full (rest from reference TRBV19 and TRBJ2-5): DGGITQSPKYLFRKEGQNVTLSCEQNLNHDAMYWYRQDPGQGLRLIYYSQIVNDFQKGDIAEGYSVSREKKESFPLTVTSAQKNPTAFYLCASMTSDLETQYFGPGTRLLVL.

This clonotype has just a few counts. The rearrangement uses TRBV6-5 and TRBJ2-7; the match to TRBD1 covers 9 bases. Germline-derived CDR1 and CDR2 are MNHEY and SVGAGI. The CDR3 is made up of 15 amino acids. V lost 0 bases, J lost 6 bases, and 6 bases stayed unmatched. The CDR3 nucleotides read TGTGCCAGCAGTTACTCGGGGACAGGGTCGCGCGAGCAGTACTTC. This translates into CASSYSGTGSREQYF.

This clonotype turned up a few times. The chain couples TRBV12-3 or TRBV12-4 to TRBJ2-3; 11 bases align to TRBD2. This CDR3 region has 16 residues. Trimming took 6 bases from V and 2 from J; bases not matched to a gene: 7. The CDR3 region has the DNA TGTGCCAGCAGATACCGACTAGCGGGGTACACAGATACGCAGTATTTT. Protein: CASRYRLAGYTDTQYF.

The rearrangement links TRBV10-3 to TRBJ2-5, with D unresolved. The length of the CDR3 is 13 residues. CDR1 ENHRY and CDR2 SYGVKD come from the germline V gene. V was shortened by 4 bases and J by 2 bases, with 8 bases between the two germline ends. Here the CDR3 reads CAISVDGQETQYF. CDR3 DNA sequence: TGTGCCATCAGTGTTGACGGACAAGAGACCCAGTACTTC.

The chain joins TRBV11-2 to TRBJ2-1; a possible D gene is TRBD2 (7 bases). Germline values: CDR1 SGHAT, CDR2 FQNNGV. The CDR3 has 17 amino acids. V shed 1 base and J shed 4 bases, with 17 bases lying between them. The CDR3 DNA is TGTGCCAGCAGCTTAGGGGTGCAGGGGAGGGGTTACAATGAGCAGTTCTTC. It codes for CASSLGVQGRGYNEQFF.

This rearrangement joins TRBV7-9 to TRBJ2-7, with TRBD1 matching 8 bases. The junction had 9 bases not matched to a gene; V was cut back by 3 bases and J by 5 bases. Germline CDR1 SEHNR, CDR2 FQNEAQ (reference sequence). CDR3 length: 15 residues. CDR3 sequence: CASSFLLSGGHEQYF. CDR3 nucleotide sequence: TGTGCCAGCAGCTTCTTGTTGTCAGGGGGCCACGAGCAGTACTTC.

The sample holds a few counts of this clonotype. The chain combines TRBV20-1 with TRBJ2-3; D may be TRBD2 (6 bases). Germline loops: CDR1 DFQATT, CDR2 SNEGSKA (reference sequence). The CDR3 runs to 19 residues. Between the trimmed V and J ends, which lost 0 bases and 2 bases, there was a span of 24 bases. The CDR3 loop reads CSARDRTLLEGGDTDTQYF. In DNA, the CDR3 is TGCAGTGCTAGAGATCGGACCTTGCTGGAGGGCGGGGACACAGATACGCAGTATTTT.

CDR3 nucleotides: TGTGCCAGCAGTCTCCCGGGACTACTGAACACCGGGGAGCTGTTTTTT. It codes for CASSLPGLLNTGELFF. V usage is TRBV7-6 and J usage is TRBJ2-2; 7 nucleotides match TRBD2. Per the germline V gene, CDR1 is SGHVS and CDR2 is FNYEAQ. This CDR3 has 16 residues. Trimming cost V 6 bases and J 1 base; bases outside gene matches: 8. The whole variable domain, remainder taken from reference TRBV7-6 and TRBJ2-2, is GAGVSQSPRYKVTKRGQDVALRCDPISGHVSLYWYRQALGQGPEFLTYFNYEAQQDKSGLPNDRFSAERPEGSISTLTIQRTEQRDSAMYRCASSLPGLLNTGELFFGEGSRLTVL.

There are a few counts of this clonotype. The chain couples TRBV20-1 to TRBJ2-7; D tentatively reads TRBD1 or TRBD2 (5 bases each). Trimming shortened V by 0 bases and J by 2 bases, and 14 bases separated the two germline ends. The CDR3 length is 15 residues. Germline V lookup: CDR1 DFQATT, CDR2 SNEGSKA (reference sequence). The CDR3 nucleotides are TGCAGTGCTAGAGATGTTGAGGGGCCGGCCTACGAGCAGTACTTC. It specifies CSARDVEGPAYEQYF.

The rearrangement links TRBV5-1 to TRBJ1-1, with TRBD1 as a possible D gene (6 bases). Trimming cost V 3 bases and J 4 bases, with 16 bases left between them. The CDR3 contains 15 residues. Germline lookup yields CDR1 SGHRS and CDR2 YFSETQ. CDR3 bases: TGCGCCAGCAGCTCCGGAGGGGGATTCGGCACTGAAGCTTTCTTT. This gives the protein CASSSGGGFGTEAFF. Full variable domain (outside the CDR3, taken from reference TRBV5-1 and TRBJ1-1): KAGVTQTPRYLIKTRGQQVTLSCSPISGHRSVSWYQQTPGQGLQFLFEYFSETQRNKGNFPGRFSGRQFSNSRSEMNVSTLELGDSALYLCASSSGGGFGTEAFFGQGTRLTVV.

The J gene is TRBJ1-5, the V gene TRBV19; 7 nucleotides match TRBD1. Germline trimming cut 5 bases from V and 0 bases from J; bases unmatched to any gene: 4. The CDR3 consists of 15 residues. In germline, CDR1 is LNHDA, CDR2 SQIVND (reference sequence). The CDR3 nucleotides are TGTGCCAGTAGTCGTGGACAGGCTAGCAATCAGCCCCAGCATTTT. As protein: CASSRGQASNQPQHF.

The gene calls are TRBV7-9 and TRBJ1-2, with unresolved D. Germline values: CDR1 SEHNR, CDR2 FQNEAQ (reference sequence). CDR3 size: 11 residues. V lost 5 bases, J lost 8 bases, and 9 bases lay in between. The CDR3 DNA reads as TGTGCCAGCAGCGCGCATGGGGGCTACACCTTC. This gives the protein CASSAHGGYTF.

The rearrangement uses TRBV18 and TRBJ2-3; D might be TRBD1 (5 bases). The CDR3 runs 18 residues. V lost 4 bases, J lost 2 bases, and 22 bases lay in between. Per the germline V gene, CDR1 is KGHSH and CDR2 is LQKENI. CDR3 DNA: TGTGCCAGCTCACTGAATACAGGAAGGGCTGAACACACAGATACGCAGTATTTT. Its protein product is CASSLNTGRAEHTDTQYF.

This clonotype has a count of ten or more. The rearrangement links TRBV7-2 to TRBJ1-5; tentatively, D is TRBD1 (5 bases). Germline lookup yields CDR1 SGHTA and CDR2 FQGNSA. V lost 1 base and J 6 bases, leaving 16 bases between the germline ends. The CDR3 extends over 16 amino acids. CDR3 residues: CASSLVRTPEGQPQHF. CDR3 DNA: TGTGCCAGCAGCTTAGTCAGGACACCAGAAGGTCAGCCCCAGCATTTT.

This chain joins TRBV6-1 and TRBJ1-5; D uncertain. Trimming shortened V by 3 bases and J by 3 bases, and 9 bases separated the two germline ends. The germline gives CDR1 MNHNS, CDR2 SASEGT. This CDR3 contains 14 residues. The CDR3 nucleotides read TGTGCCAGCAGTGATCCACAAGTCAATCAGCCCCAGCATTTT. Amino acids: CASSDPQVNQPQHF.